This TCR beta chain was identified during a study of cytomegalovirus exposure and HLA in healthy donors. Study conclusions and caveats: The classifier reportedly diagnosed cytomegalovirus status with high sensitivity and specificity. The investigators catalogued 164 TCR beta chains as cytomegalovirus-associated. Confirmation was obtained in vitro that a few CMV-associated chains are specific for CMV antigens.

The CDR3 loop spans 14 amino acids. Trimming pared 5 bases from V and 8 bases from J, leaving 18 bases between. Germline CDR1 and CDR2: SEHNR and FQNEAQ (reference sequence). A few counts support this clone. Its antigen is as yet unknown. Generated by immunoSEQ multiplex PCR, the TCRdb table keeps only in-frame clones and is missing some. This sample yields 240,000 or so clones, of which approximately 84% are seen a single time; around 1.2% belongs to the top ten. The chain couples TRBV7-9 to TRBJ1-2; no clear D. The source of this sequence is a woman in her twenties or thirties in good health and CMV-seropositive. Sequenced: PBMCs. The CDR3 DNA follows: TGTGCCAGCAGCCCTAGGGCGGCGAGAGGGGGCTACACCTTC. Translated: CASSPRAARGGYTF.